This T cell receptor (beta chain) was captured by sequencing in a study of T cells expressing NK-cell markers. Study-wide context: It was sorted CD3+CD56-NKG2C+, CD3+CD56+NKG2C- and CD3+CD56+NKG2C+ T cells that provided the TCR beta repertoires. Within the sequenced cohort of eight donors, seven exhibited HCMV seropositivity and one was seronegative.

The study, taken as a whole, reports: The dominant NKG2C+ clonotypes represented about 1.0-7.0% of CD8+ T cells in over 5 donors.

For this clonotype: Its antigen is undetermined.

The CDR3 covers 15 residues. Germline V gene data show CDR1 as LGHDT and CDR2 as YNNKEL (reference sequence). After re-calling the 5' RACE reads, TCRdb lists one entry per CDR3 protein, DNA absent. The sample table sets out about 370,000 distinct CDR3 sequences. This chain joins TRBV3-1 and TRBJ2-5; without DNA, the TCRdb call of TRBD1 cannot be checked. Material: blood T cells: a sorted CD56 or NKG2C T cell subset, CD4+ or CD8+ T cells, or bulk PBMC T cells (not recorded which). This receptor was identified in a woman aged 45 to 65 in good health. The CDR3 sequence is CASSQARGAEETQYF.